This TCR beta chain is drawn from a study of blood T cell repertoires in COVID-19. CDR3 length equals 14 residues. The V end lost 4 bases, the J end lost 3 bases, and 11 bases lay between the germline ends. Germline CDR1 is MNHEY and CDR2 is SMNVEV (reference sequence). In the original analysis: Using reference gene primer amplification, nucleated cell counts were estimated. TCRdb's copy holds only in-frame clones and misses some; the assay was immunoSEQ multiplex PCR. That table furnishes V, J and clone size, whereas the DNA furnished D and trimming. Of approximately 210,000 clones listed, approximately 82% are singletons.

The material sequenced was peripheral blood. This clonotype was sampled from a woman in her forties or fifties with acute or convalescent COVID-19. The chain uses TRBV27 and TRBJ2-3; possible D gene TRBD1, 6 bases. The DNA for the CDR3 is TGTGCCAGCAGTTCAGGGGAGACGACAGATACGCAGTATTTT. Translating it yields CASSSGETTDTQYF.